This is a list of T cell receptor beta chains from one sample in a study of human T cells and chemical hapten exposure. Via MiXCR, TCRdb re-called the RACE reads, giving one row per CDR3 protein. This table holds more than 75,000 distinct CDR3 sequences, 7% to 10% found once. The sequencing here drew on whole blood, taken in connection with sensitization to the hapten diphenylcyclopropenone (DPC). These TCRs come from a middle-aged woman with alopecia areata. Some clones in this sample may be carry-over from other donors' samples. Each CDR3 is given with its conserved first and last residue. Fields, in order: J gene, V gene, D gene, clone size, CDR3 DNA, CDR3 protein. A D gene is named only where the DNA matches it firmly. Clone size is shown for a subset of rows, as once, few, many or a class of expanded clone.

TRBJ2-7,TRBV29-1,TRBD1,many,TGCAGCGGAGGTGACAGGGGCGAGCAGTACTTC,CSGGDRGEQYF
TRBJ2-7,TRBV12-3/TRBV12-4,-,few,TGTGCCAGCAGTGGGGGGCTAGCGGTTAACTACGAGCAGTACTTC,CASSGGLAVNYEQYF
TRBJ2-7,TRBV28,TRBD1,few,TGTGCCAGCACCGCGGGACAGGGGGCCTACGAGCAGTACTTC,CASTAGQGAYEQYF
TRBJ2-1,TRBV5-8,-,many,TGTGCCAGCAGCATGGACGGTCTGCGAAGCTTAGAGCTCTTC,CASSMDGLRSLELF
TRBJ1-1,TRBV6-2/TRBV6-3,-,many,TGTGCCAGCAGGATACAGGGCTCTGAAGCTTTCTTT,CASRIQGSEAFF
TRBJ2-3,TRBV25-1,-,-,TGTGCCAGCAGTGAATCCGCTAGCACAGATACGCAGTATTTT,CASSESASTDTQYF
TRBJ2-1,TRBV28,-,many,TGTGCCAGCAGTTTAGGTTACAATGAGCAGTTCTTC,CASSLGYNEQFF
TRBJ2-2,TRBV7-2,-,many,TGTGCCAGCAGCTTAGGAGCACAGGCGAACACCGGGGAGCTGTTTTTT,CASSLGAQANTGELFF
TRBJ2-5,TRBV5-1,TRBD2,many,TGCGCCAGCAGCTTCGGGAGGGCAAGAGAGACCCAGTACTTC,CASSFGRARETQYF
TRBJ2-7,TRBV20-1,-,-,TGCAGTGCTAGCAACTTTCCGGGGAACGAGCAGTACTTC,CSASNFPGNEQYF
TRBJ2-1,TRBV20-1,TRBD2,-,TGCAGTGCTAGAGGACTAGCGGGGTTCTCCTACAATGAGCAGTTCTTC,CSARGLAGFSYNEQFF
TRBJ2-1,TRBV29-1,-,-,TGCAGCGTTGGGTGGTCCCCGTTGTACAATGAGCAGTTCTTC,CSVGWSPLYNEQFF
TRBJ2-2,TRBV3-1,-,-,TGTGCCAGCAGCCAAGGGACACCCTACACCGGGGAGCTGTTTTTT,CASSQGTPYTGELFF
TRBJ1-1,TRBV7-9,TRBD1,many,TGTGCCAGCAGCTTAACAGGGGGCGACGGCACTGAAGCTTTCTTT,CASSLTGGDGTEAFF
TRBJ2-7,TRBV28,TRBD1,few,TGTGCCAGCAGTCCGCCCGGGACAGGGGGGACCTACGAGCAGTACTTC,CASSPPGTGGTYEQYF
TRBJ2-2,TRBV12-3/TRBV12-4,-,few,TGTGCCAGCAGTTTTCAGTATGAGCTGTTTTTT,CASSFQYELFF
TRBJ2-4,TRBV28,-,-,TGTGCCAGCAGTTCAAAAGGGATCCCCCCCAAAAACATTCAGTACTTC,CASSSKGIPPKNIQYF